This TCR beta chain was sequenced during a study of T cells in Graves' hyperthyroidism and ophthalmopathy. Investigators excluded patients with uncontrolled infection, other autoimmune disease, pregnancy or lactation. The PBMCs studied were ones that came from around 10 ml fresh peripheral blood. Amplification of TCR beta CDR3 regions was performed using RNA transcripts as template. Carried out on the TCR CDR3, a first-round RT-PCR used the HTBI primer set. MiXCR, applied by TCRdb to the multiplex PCR reads, yields one record per CDR3 protein. The sample records around 600,000 distinct CDR3 sequences, over 12% being singletons. CDR1 LGHNA and CDR2 YNFKEQ come from the germline V gene. The CDR3 runs to 17 residues. J lost 5 bases, V lost 3 bases, and 7 bases had no gene match.

The sequence came from a woman aged 18-29 years with Graves' ophthalmopathy. The specimen sequenced was blood. V is TRBV4-2 and J is TRBJ2-2, with TRBD2 matching over 12 bases. For the CDR3, the DNA is TGTGCCAGCAGCCATGGGCTAGCGGGAGGGCAAACCGGGGAGCTGTTTTTT. This encodes CASSHGLAGGQTGELFF.